The rows below give T cell receptor beta chains drawn from one sample of a study of vaccination and CD4 T cells after COVID-19. TCRdb re-derived calls from the PCR reads in MiXCR, one entry per CDR3 protein. The sample lists roughly 10,000 distinct CDR3 sequences, roughly 45% occurring once. The antigens these receptors bind are not known. Sample: CD4+ T cells from blood, cultured in vitro. These receptors were collected from a human donor who had recovered from COVID-19. The CDR3 runs from the conserved cysteine through the conserved F or W. A D gene is named only where the DNA matches it firmly. Expanded clones get a size class; other rows say once, few or many, or leave the size out.

J gene: TRBJ1-3; D gene: -; clone size: -; V gene: TRBV18; CDR3 protein: CASSPPGNSGNTIYF; CDR3 DNA: TGTGCCAGCTCACCACCGGGCAACTCTGGAAACACCATATATTTT
J gene: TRBJ2-5; D gene: TRBD2; clone size: -; V gene: TRBV20-1; CDR3 protein: CSARNSGGPGTQYF; CDR3 DNA: TGCAGTGCTAGAAACAGCGGGGGCCCAGGGACCCAGTACTTC
J gene: TRBJ2-7; D gene: -; clone size: -; V gene: TRBV6-2/TRBV6-3; CDR3 protein: CASPGTYSYEQYF; CDR3 DNA: TGTGCCAGTCCTGGGACATACTCCTACGAGCAGTACTTC
J gene: TRBJ2-3; D gene: -; clone size: -; V gene: TRBV18; CDR3 protein: CASSRAGTTSTDTQYF; CDR3 DNA: TGTGCCAGCTCACGGGCCGGGACAACTAGCACAGATACGCAGTATTTT
J gene: TRBJ2-1; D gene: -; clone size: -; V gene: TRBV7-2; CDR3 protein: CASSPIRGSYNEQFF; CDR3 DNA: TGTGCCAGCAGCCCCATAAGGGGTTCCTACAATGAGCAGTTCTTC
J gene: TRBJ2-7; D gene: TRBD1; clone size: few; V gene: TRBV7-6; CDR3 protein: CASGCRTGQRPYEQYF; CDR3 DNA: TGTGCCAGCGGTTGTAGGACGGGACAGAGACCCTACGAGCAGTACTTC
J gene: TRBJ1-2; D gene: -; clone size: few; V gene: TRBV27; CDR3 protein: CASSPWMEAGYYGYTF; CDR3 DNA: TGTGCCAGCAGTCCTTGGATGGAAGCAGGTTACTATGGCTACACCTTC
J gene: TRBJ1-2; D gene: -; clone size: -; V gene: TRBV5-1; CDR3 protein: CASSLAGDGGYTF; CDR3 DNA: TGCGCCAGCAGCTTGGCAGGGGATGGGGGCTACACCTTC
J gene: TRBJ1-1; D gene: -; clone size: -; V gene: TRBV10-2; CDR3 protein: CASSVNRVGNTEAFF; CDR3 DNA: TGCGCCAGCAGTGTAAACAGGGTCGGTAACACTGAAGCTTTCTTT
J gene: TRBJ2-7; D gene: -; clone size: -; V gene: TRBV25-1; CDR3 protein: CASSEQRSSYEQYF; CDR3 DNA: TGTGCCAGCAGTGAGCAGCGGAGCTCCTACGAGCAGTACTTC
J gene: TRBJ2-1; D gene: -; clone size: few; V gene: TRBV20-1; CDR3 protein: CSATPGTLEGNEQFF; CDR3 DNA: TGCAGTGCTACGCCCGGGACACTCGAAGGGAATGAGCAGTTCTTC
J gene: TRBJ1-2; D gene: -; clone size: few; V gene: TRBV10-3; CDR3 protein: CAISERAGQKANYGYTF; CDR3 DNA: TGTGCCATCAGTGAGCGGGCCGGACAAAAAGCTAACTATGGCTACACCTTC
J gene: TRBJ2-2; D gene: TRBD2; clone size: -; V gene: TRBV6-1; CDR3 protein: CASRPAGGLNTGELFF; CDR3 DNA: TGTGCCAGCAGACCCGCGGGGGGGCTGAACACCGGGGAGCTGTTTTTT
J gene: TRBJ2-2; D gene: -; clone size: -; V gene: TRBV27; CDR3 protein: CASSFYPPRGDRRNTGELFF; CDR3 DNA: TGTGCCAGCAGTTTCTACCCACCCCGCGGCGACAGGCGGAACACCGGGGAGCTGTTTTTT
J gene: TRBJ2-7; D gene: -; clone size: few; V gene: TRBV11-2; CDR3 protein: CASSPLWGGGRYEQYF; CDR3 DNA: TGTGCCAGCAGCCCCCTCTGGGGAGGGGGAAGATACGAGCAGTACTTC
J gene: TRBJ2-6; D gene: -; clone size: -; V gene: TRBV2; CDR3 protein: CASSLGSGANVLTF; CDR3 DNA: TGTGCCAGCAGTCTGGGCTCTGGGGCCAACGTCCTGACTTTC
J gene: TRBJ1-3; D gene: -; clone size: -; V gene: TRBV30; CDR3 protein: CAWKGSVNPRNTIYF; CDR3 DNA: TGTGCCTGGAAGGGCTCAGTCAATCCCCGAAACACCATATATTTT
J gene: TRBJ1-1; D gene: -; clone size: few; V gene: TRBV6-1; CDR3 protein: CASSETGGVGTEAFF; CDR3 DNA: TGTGCCAGCAGTGAAACGGGTGGGGTCGGCACTGAAGCTTTCTTT
J gene: TRBJ2-7; D gene: TRBD1; clone size: -; V gene: TRBV5-1; CDR3 protein: CASSPGQYSYEQYF; CDR3 DNA: TGCGCCAGCAGCCCGGGACAGTACTCCTACGAGCAGTACTTC
J gene: TRBJ2-3; D gene: TRBD2; clone size: few; V gene: TRBV10-3; CDR3 protein: CAISTLAGGPDTQYF; CDR3 DNA: TGTGCCATCAGTACCCTAGCGGGGGGGCCAGATACGCAGTATTTT
J gene: TRBJ1-5; D gene: TRBD1; clone size: -; V gene: TRBV19; CDR3 protein: CASRQSQGVQPRHF; CDR3 DNA: TGTGCCAGTAGACAAAGCCAGGGGGTTCAGCCCCGGCATTTT
J gene: TRBJ1-2; D gene: TRBD1; clone size: -; V gene: TRBV19; CDR3 protein: CASSSSDRGGYTF; CDR3 DNA: TGTGCCAGTAGCAGTTCGGACAGGGGAGGCTACACCTTC
J gene: TRBJ2-3; D gene: TRBD1; clone size: -; V gene: TRBV7-9; CDR3 protein: CASSLAGTDTDTQYF; CDR3 DNA: TGTGCCAGCAGCTTAGCAGGGACAGACACAGATACGCAGTATTTT
J gene: TRBJ1-1; D gene: -; clone size: few; V gene: TRBV6-1; CDR3 protein: CASNEGAEAFF; CDR3 DNA: TGTGCCAGCAATGAAGGAGCTGAAGCTTTCTTT
J gene: TRBJ2-3; D gene: TRBD2; clone size: once; V gene: TRBV20-1; CDR3 protein: CSGTSGGRDTQYF; CDR3 DNA: TGCAGTGGAACTAGCGGGGGTCGTGATACGCAGTATTTT
J gene: TRBJ2-5; D gene: -; clone size: -; V gene: TRBV28; CDR3 protein: CASSPKRVRAETQYF; CDR3 DNA: TGTGCCAGCAGTCCCAAGAGGGTGCGCGCGGAGACCCAGTACTTC
J gene: TRBJ1-2; D gene: -; clone size: few; V gene: TRBV6-5; CDR3 protein: CASSSLGQGYGYTF; CDR3 DNA: TGTGCCAGCAGTTCCCTGGGGCAGGGTTATGGCTACACCTTC
J gene: TRBJ1-5; D gene: -; clone size: medium-sized; V gene: TRBV29-1; CDR3 protein: CSVPAALGYQPQHF; CDR3 DNA: TGCAGCGTTCCTGCCGCCTTGGGATATCAGCCCCAGCATTTT
J gene: TRBJ2-1; D gene: TRBD2; clone size: -; V gene: TRBV29-1; CDR3 protein: CSAVAGVNNEQFF; CDR3 DNA: TGCAGCGCCGTAGCGGGGGTTAACAATGAGCAGTTCTTC
J gene: TRBJ1-2; D gene: TRBD1; clone size: -; V gene: TRBV11-2; CDR3 protein: CASSLARGTTDTF; CDR3 DNA: TGTGCCAGCAGCTTAGCCAGGGGGACTACAGACACCTTC
J gene: TRBJ1-3; D gene: -; clone size: -; V gene: TRBV19; CDR3 protein: CASSIVAGHQNTIYF; CDR3 DNA: TGTGCCAGTAGTATAGTCGCGGGACATCAAAACACCATATATTTT
J gene: TRBJ2-7; D gene: -; clone size: -; V gene: TRBV12-5; CDR3 protein: CASGLESGSYEQYF; CDR3 DNA: TGTGCTAGTGGTTTAGAATCGGGCTCCTACGAGCAGTACTTC
J gene: TRBJ2-5; D gene: -; clone size: few; V gene: TRBV7-9; CDR3 protein: CASSLGGIQETQYF; CDR3 DNA: TGTGCCAGCAGCTTAGGTGGAATTCAAGAGACCCAGTACTTC
J gene: TRBJ1-4; D gene: -; clone size: -; V gene: TRBV19; CDR3 protein: CASSIIYRWGDITNEKLFF; CDR3 DNA: TGTGCCAGTAGTATTATCTATAGGTGGGGGGACATCACTAATGAAAAACTGTTTTTT
J gene: TRBJ1-4; D gene: -; clone size: few; V gene: TRBV20-1; CDR3 protein: CSARSLGSEKLFF; CDR3 DNA: TGCAGTGCTAGATCTTTAGGGTCCGAAAAACTGTTTTTT
J gene: TRBJ2-4; D gene: TRBD1; clone size: -; V gene: TRBV20-1; CDR3 protein: CSARPGQGHDIQYF; CDR3 DNA: TGCAGTGCTAGGCCGGGACAGGGTCATGACATTCAGTACTTC
J gene: TRBJ2-3; D gene: TRBD2; clone size: once; V gene: TRBV19; CDR3 protein: CASSILSLTSGATDTQYF; CDR3 DNA: TGTGCCAGTAGTATCCTATCCTTGACTAGCGGGGCCACAGATACGCAGTATTTT
J gene: TRBJ2-2; D gene: TRBD2; clone size: -; V gene: TRBV7-9; CDR3 protein: CASSLGGLAGDTGELFF; CDR3 DNA: TGTGCCAGCAGCTTAGGGGGACTAGCGGGGGACACCGGGGAGCTGTTTTTT
J gene: TRBJ1-5; D gene: -; clone size: -; V gene: TRBV6-5; CDR3 protein: CASSYGGNQPQHF; CDR3 DNA: TGTGCCAGCAGTTACGGGGGCAATCAGCCCCAGCATTTT
J gene: TRBJ1-2; D gene: -; clone size: -; V gene: TRBV19; CDR3 protein: CASSIETPGAHAPNFYGYTF; CDR3 DNA: TGTGCCAGTAGTATAGAGACCCCAGGGGCCCACGCCCCTAATTTCTATGGCTACACCTTC